A selection of T cell receptor beta chains follows, all from one sample in a study of T cells after yellow fever vaccination. A single record per CDR3 protein comes from TCRdb applying MiXCR to the 5' RACE reads. There are about 350,000 distinct CDR3 sequences in the sample; about 4% occur only once, and just under 25% lies in the top ten. Specimen: PBMCs, collected 5 days after the yellow fever booster vaccination. The receptors were sampled from a man aged 18 to 30 who received the YFV17D yellow fever vaccine. CDR3s include the opening cysteine and the closing phenylalanine or tryptophan. Fields, in order: CDR3 protein, V gene.

CDR3 protein: CASSFGLAGDYEQYF; V gene: TRBV6-2/TRBV6-3
CDR3 protein: CASSPERGGGTDTQYF; V gene: TRBV5-1
CDR3 protein: CASSPVLAGESYNEQFF; V gene: TRBV6-2/TRBV6-3
CDR3 protein: CASRGGAAVSYEQYF; V gene: TRBV27
CDR3 protein: CASSSELYQETQYF; V gene: TRBV28
CDR3 protein: CASSPQENQPQHF; V gene: TRBV18
CDR3 protein: CASSRGNIQYF; V gene: TRBV18
CDR3 protein: CASSDPLGEQYF; V gene: TRBV2
CDR3 protein: CASSPGGSNEQYF; V gene: TRBV7-2
CDR3 protein: CASSQVTSGVTSDTGELFF; V gene: TRBV4-3
CDR3 protein: CASSLLLGNRNQPQHF; V gene: TRBV12-3/TRBV12-4
CDR3 protein: CASSQDGRGLLTGELFF; V gene: TRBV4-1
CDR3 protein: CASTLGQATNEQFF; V gene: TRBV27
CDR3 protein: CASSWTGSGNTIYF; V gene: TRBV12-3/TRBV12-4
CDR3 protein: CASSLEQQINTEAFF; V gene: TRBV7-9
CDR3 protein: CSAGDGVSNEKLFF; V gene: TRBV29-1
CDR3 protein: CASSDQGVGSADTQYF; V gene: TRBV5-1
CDR3 protein: CASSLDRASYTF; V gene: TRBV6-6
CDR3 protein: CASSLDSGYGYTF; V gene: TRBV5-1
CDR3 protein: CASSEVQAGEYNEQFF; V gene: TRBV6-2/TRBV6-3
CDR3 protein: CASSLDVGQGSWVEQFF; V gene: TRBV5-5
CDR3 protein: CASSGLAGGWGQFF; V gene: TRBV27
CDR3 protein: CASSPRQVYDEKLFF; V gene: TRBV28